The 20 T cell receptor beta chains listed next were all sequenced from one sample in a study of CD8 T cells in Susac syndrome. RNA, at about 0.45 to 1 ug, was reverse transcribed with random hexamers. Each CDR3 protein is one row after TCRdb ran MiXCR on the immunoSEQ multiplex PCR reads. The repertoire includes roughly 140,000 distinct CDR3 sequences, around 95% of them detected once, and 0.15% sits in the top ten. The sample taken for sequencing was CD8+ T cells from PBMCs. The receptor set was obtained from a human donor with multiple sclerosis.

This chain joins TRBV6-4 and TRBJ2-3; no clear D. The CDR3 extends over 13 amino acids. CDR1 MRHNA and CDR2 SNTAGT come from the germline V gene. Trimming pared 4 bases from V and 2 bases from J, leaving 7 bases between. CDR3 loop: CASSAMTTDTQYF. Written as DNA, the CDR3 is TGTGCCAGCAGTGCCATGACCACAGATACGCAGTATTTT.

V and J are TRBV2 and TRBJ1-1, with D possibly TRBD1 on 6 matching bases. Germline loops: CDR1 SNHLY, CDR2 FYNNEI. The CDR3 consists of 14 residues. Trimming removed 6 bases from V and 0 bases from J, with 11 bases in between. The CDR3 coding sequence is TGTGCCAGCAGAGGGGGGCTGCTGAACACTGAAGCTTTCTTT. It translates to CASRGGLLNTEAFF.

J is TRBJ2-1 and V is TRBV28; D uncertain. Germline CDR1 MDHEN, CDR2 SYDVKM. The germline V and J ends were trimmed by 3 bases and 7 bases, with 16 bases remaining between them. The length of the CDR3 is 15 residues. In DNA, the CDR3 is TGTGCCAGCAGTTTGAATCTTGTTCCGGATAATGAGCAGTTCTTC. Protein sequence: CASSLNLVPDNEQFF.

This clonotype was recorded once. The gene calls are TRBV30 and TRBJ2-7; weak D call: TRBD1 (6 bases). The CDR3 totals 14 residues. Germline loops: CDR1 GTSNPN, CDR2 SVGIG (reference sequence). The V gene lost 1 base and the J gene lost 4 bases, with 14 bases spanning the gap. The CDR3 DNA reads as TGTGCCTGGAGTGCAACCGGGACACTATACGAGCAGTACGTC. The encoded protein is CAWSATGTLYEQYV.

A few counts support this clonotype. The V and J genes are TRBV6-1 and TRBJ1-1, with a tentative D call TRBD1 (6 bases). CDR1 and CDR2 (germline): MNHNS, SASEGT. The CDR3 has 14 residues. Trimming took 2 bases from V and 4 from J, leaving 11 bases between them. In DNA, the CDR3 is TGTGCCAGCAGTGAAACAGGGTTGGGCACTGAAGCTTTCTTT. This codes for CASSETGLGTEAFF.

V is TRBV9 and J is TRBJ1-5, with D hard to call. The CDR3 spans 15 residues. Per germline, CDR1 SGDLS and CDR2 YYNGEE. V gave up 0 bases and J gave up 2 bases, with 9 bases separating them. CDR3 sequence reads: CASSVGETGNQPQHF. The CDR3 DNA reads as TGTGCCAGCAGCGTAGGGGAGACGGGCAATCAGCCCCAGCATTTT.

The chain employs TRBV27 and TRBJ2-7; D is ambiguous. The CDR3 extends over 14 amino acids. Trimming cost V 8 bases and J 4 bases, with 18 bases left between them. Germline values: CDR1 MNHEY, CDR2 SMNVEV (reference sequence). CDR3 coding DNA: TGTGCCAGCGCCCTTCAAGCAGGTCGGTACGAGCAGTACTTC. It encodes CASALQAGRYEQYF.

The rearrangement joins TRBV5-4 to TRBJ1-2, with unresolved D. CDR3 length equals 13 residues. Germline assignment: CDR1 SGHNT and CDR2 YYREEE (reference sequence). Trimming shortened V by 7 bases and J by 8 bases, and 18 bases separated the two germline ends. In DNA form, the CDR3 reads TGTGCCAGCGGCCCGCCCGGGGAAGACGGCTACACCTTC. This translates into CASGPPGEDGYTF.

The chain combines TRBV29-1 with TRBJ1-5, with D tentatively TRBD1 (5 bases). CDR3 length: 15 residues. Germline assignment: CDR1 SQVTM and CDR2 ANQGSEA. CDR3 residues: CRRVGDHHSNQPQHF. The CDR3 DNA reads TGCAGGAGAGTGGGGGACCATCATAGCAATCAGCCCCAGCATTTT.

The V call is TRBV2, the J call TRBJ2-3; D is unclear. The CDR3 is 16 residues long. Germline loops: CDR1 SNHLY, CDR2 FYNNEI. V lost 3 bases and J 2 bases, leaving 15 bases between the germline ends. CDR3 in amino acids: CASSDPPLDYTDTQYF. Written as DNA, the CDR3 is TGTGCCAGCAGTGATCCCCCGCTGGATTACACAGATACGCAGTATTTT.

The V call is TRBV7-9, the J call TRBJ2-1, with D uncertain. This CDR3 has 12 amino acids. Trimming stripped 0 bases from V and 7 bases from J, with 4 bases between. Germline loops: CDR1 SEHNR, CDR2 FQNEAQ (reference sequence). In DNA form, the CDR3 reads TGTGCCAGCAGCTTAGCGTGGAATGAGCAGTTCTTC. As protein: CASSLAWNEQFF.

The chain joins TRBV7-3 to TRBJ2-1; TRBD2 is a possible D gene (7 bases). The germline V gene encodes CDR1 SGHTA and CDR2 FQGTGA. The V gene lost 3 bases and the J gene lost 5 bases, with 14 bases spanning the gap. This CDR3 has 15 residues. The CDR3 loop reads CASSLGGGTHNEQFF. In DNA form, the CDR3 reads TGTGCCAGCAGCTTGGGAGGGGGGACTCACAATGAGCAGTTCTTC.

DNA for the CDR3: TGTGCCAGCAGCCCATCGACAGAATTTAACTATGGCTACACCTTC. This sequence encodes CASSPSTEFNYGYTF. V is TRBV13 and J is TRBJ1-2, with a tentative D call TRBD1 (5 bases). Germline values: CDR1 PRHDT, CDR2 FYEKMQ (reference sequence). V lost 5 bases and J 1 base, leaving 14 bases between the germline ends. The CDR3 covers 15 residues.

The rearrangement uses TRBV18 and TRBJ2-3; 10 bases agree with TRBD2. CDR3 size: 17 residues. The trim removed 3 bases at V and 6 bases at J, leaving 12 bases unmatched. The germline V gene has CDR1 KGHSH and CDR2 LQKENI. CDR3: CASSPPSGGAFRDTQYF. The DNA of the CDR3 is TGTGCCAGCTCACCTCCAAGCGGGGGGGCGTTTCGGGATACGCAGTATTTT. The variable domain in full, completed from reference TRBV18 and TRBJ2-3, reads NAGVMQNPRHLVRRRGQEARLRCSPMKGHSHVYWYRQLPEEGLKFMVYLQKENIIDESGMPKERFSAEFPKEGPSILRIQQVVRGDSAAYFCASSPPSGGAFRDTQYFGPGTRLTVL.

CDR3 DNA sequence: TGCAGCGTTGAACCCGGAACGAACACTGAAGCTTTCTTT. Its translation: CSVEPGTNTEAFF. This chain uses TRBV29-1 with TRBJ1-1, with unresolved D. The CDR3 contains 13 residues. Looked up from germline, CDR1 is SQVTM and CDR2 is ANQGSEA. Trimming removed 2 bases from V and 1 base from J, with 8 bases in between. The variable domain in full, with the rest retrieved from reference TRBV29-1 and TRBJ1-1, is SAVISQKPSRDICQRGTSLTIQCQVDSQVTMMFWYRQQPGQSLTLIATANQGSEATYESGFVIDKFPISRPNLTFSTLTVSNMSPEDSSIYLCSVEPGTNTEAFFGQGTRLTVV.

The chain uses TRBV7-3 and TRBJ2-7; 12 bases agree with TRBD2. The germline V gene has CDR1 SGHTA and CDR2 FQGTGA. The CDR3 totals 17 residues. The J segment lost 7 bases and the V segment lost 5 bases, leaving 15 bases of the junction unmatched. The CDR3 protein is CASSTRTSGDLFGEQYV. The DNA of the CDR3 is TGTGCCAGCAGCACTCGGACTAGCGGGGATCTCTTTGGGGAGCAGTACGTC.

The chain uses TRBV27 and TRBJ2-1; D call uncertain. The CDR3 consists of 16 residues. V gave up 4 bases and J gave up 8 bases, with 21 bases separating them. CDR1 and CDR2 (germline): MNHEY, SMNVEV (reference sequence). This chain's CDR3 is CASSSSEAALTDEQFF. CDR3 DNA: TGTGCCAGCAGTTCCTCCGAGGCAGCCCTTACGGATGAGCAGTTCTTC.

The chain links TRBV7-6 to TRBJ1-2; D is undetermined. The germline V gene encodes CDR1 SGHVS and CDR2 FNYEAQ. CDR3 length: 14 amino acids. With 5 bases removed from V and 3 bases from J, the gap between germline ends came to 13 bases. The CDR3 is CASSRYSGDYGYTF. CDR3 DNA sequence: TGTGCCAGCAGCCGTTATAGCGGGGACTATGGCTACACCTTC.

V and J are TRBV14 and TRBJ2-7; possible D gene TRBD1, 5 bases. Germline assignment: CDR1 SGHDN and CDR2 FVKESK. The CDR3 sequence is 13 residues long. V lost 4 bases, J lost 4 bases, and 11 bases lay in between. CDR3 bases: TGTGCCAGCAGCCGACAGTCCGGGTACGAGCAGTACGTC. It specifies CASSRQSGYEQYV.

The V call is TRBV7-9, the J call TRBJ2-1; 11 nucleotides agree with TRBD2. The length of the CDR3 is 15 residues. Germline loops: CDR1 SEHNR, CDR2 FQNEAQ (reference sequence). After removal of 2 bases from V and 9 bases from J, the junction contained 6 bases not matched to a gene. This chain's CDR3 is CASSLITSGGGEQFF. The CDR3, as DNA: TGTGCCAGCAGCTTAATTACTAGCGGGGGAGGTGAGCAGTTCTTC.